The T cell receptor beta chain under discussion was sequenced for a study of T cells in women clearing cervical HPV infection. General study points: Controls had more TRBV6-7 (about 0.16%) than cases (roughly 0.11%).

Trimming pared 5 bases from V and 6 bases from J, leaving 10 bases between. Germline V gives CDR1 SGHAT, CDR2 FQNNGV. The CDR3 loop spans 12 amino acids. Produced via immunoSEQ multiplex PCR; TCRdb's table is partial and in-frame only. The listing records tens of thousands of clones. Worth noting for this clone: Its antigen remains unknown. Sequencing ends 3 residues short of the CDR3 end; the germline J gene provides the rest.

Sequenced input: blood buffy coat. This chain joins TRBV11-2 and TRBJ1-2, with TRBD1 as a possible D gene (6 bases). This sequence was found in a woman aged 18 to 75 with a cervical HPV16 infection that either progressed to CIN3+ or cleared (not recorded which). The sequenced part of the CDR3 DNA is TGTGCCAGCAGCAGCTGGACAGATGGC. It codes for CASSSWTDG. The whole CDR3 sequence is CASSSWTDGYTF.